These 8 T cell receptor beta chains were all obtained from the same sample, sequenced in a study of preoperative IRX-2 immunotherapy in early breast cancer. Treatment given: preoperative locoregional IRX-2 cytokine immunotherapy. Using immunoSEQ multiplex PCR, the repertoire was profiled, and TCRdb retains in-frame clones only, with some absent. This table holds about 67,000 clones, approximately 93% found once. This material was obtained from a patient treated with IRX-2 immunotherapy. These receptors all come from a human donor with breast cancer.

This clone was seen more than once but under ten times. The chain recombines TRBV9 with TRBJ2-2; D not resolved. Germline V gene sequence: CDR1 SGDLS, CDR2 YYNGEE. The CDR3 runs to 12 residues. Trimming took off 0 bases at V and 4 bases at J, with 1 base between the two ends. The CDR3, as DNA: TGTGCCAGCAGCGTAGGCACCGGGGAGCTGTTTTTT. Its translation: CASSVGTGELFF.

The rearrangement joins TRBV5-4 to TRBJ2-2; possibly TRBD1 for D (6 bases). This CDR3 is 16 amino acids long. In germline, CDR1 is SGHNT, CDR2 YYREEE (reference sequence). V gave up 2 bases and J gave up 6 bases, with 17 bases separating them. The CDR3 DNA is TGTGCCAGCAGCTTTGGTGGAACAGGGCGTGCCGGGGAGCTGTTTTTT. Encoded protein: CASSFGGTGRAGELFF.

This sequence joins TRBV10-3 and TRBJ2-3; tentatively, D is TRBD2 (6 bases). CDR1 is ENHRY, CDR2 SYGVKD, per germline. Between the trimmed V and J ends, which lost 6 bases and 0 bases, there was a span of 10 bases. The CDR3 runs to 14 residues. CDR3 nucleotide sequence: TGTGCCATCAGCAGCGGGTATAGCACAGATACGCAGTATTTT. It codes for CAISSGYSTDTQYF.

This chain uses TRBV7-2 with TRBJ2-1; TRBD2 agrees at 13 bases. The CDR3 extends over 17 amino acids. Unmatched junction bases numbered 11, after V lost 6 bases and J lost 6 bases. The germline gives CDR1 SGHTA, CDR2 FQGNSA. CDR3 region: CASSPKPRLAGGNEQFF. The DNA of the CDR3 is TGTGCCAGCAGTCCAAAGCCGAGACTAGCGGGAGGCAATGAGCAGTTCTTC.

This clone occurred once. This chain joins TRBV7-3 and TRBJ1-6, with a possible D match to TRBD1 (6 bases). CDR1 and CDR2 (germline): SGHTA, FQGTGA. The CDR3 covers 17 residues. The ends were cut back, 3 bases at V and 5 bases at J, with 17 bases in the middle. This CDR3 reads CASSFSVRKGDNSPLHF. In DNA, the CDR3 is TGTGCCAGCAGCTTTTCCGTAAGGAAGGGGGATAATTCACCCCTCCACTTT.

The chain uses TRBV10-3 and TRBJ2-3; no clear D gene. The length of the CDR3 is 13 residues. Germline CDR1 reads ENHRY; CDR2 reads SYGVKD. V was cut by 0 bases and J by 5 bases, with 6 bases left in between. The CDR3 protein is CAISESMEDTQYF. The CDR3 DNA follows: TGTGCCATCAGTGAGTCGATGGAAGATACGCAGTATTTT.

This clone is medium-sized within its sample. The V call is TRBV6-5, the J call TRBJ1-1; the D is unclear. Trimming left V 10 bases short and J 3 bases short, with 12 bases between. The germline V gene encodes CDR1 MNHEY and CDR2 SVGAGI. The CDR3 length is 12 residues. CDR3 amino acids: CATGPGDTEAFF. DNA of the CDR3: TGTGCCACCGGGCCAGGCGACACTGAAGCTTTCTTT.

This chain connects TRBV11-2 to TRBJ2-5; D is perhaps TRBD1 (6 bases). CDR1 is SGHAT, CDR2 FQNNGV, per germline. The CDR3 length is 18 residues. V dropped 4 bases and J dropped 4 bases, with 25 bases sitting between them. The CDR3 DNA is TGTGCCAGCAGCTCCACCCGGAGAGGACAGTGGGTCCCAGAGACCCAGTACTTC. This gives the protein CASSSTRRGQWVPETQYF.